The 7 T cell receptor beta chains in this list originate from one sample, sequenced in a study of T cell responses to AZD1222 COVID-19 vaccine (TCRdb year 2021). Taken with the paper, the label for time point translates to: baseline before first vaccination. Receptor amplification or capture employed the immunoSEQ multiplex PCR assay. Not all clones reach the TCRdb copy of this immuneACCESS table, which keeps in-frame sequences only. Checked studies attribute under half of the gap to unresolved V genes and leave the rest unexplained. The sample table records about 140,000 clones. Jointly, the top ten make up around 2.2% of the sample. Sequenced input: peripheral blood. Every receptor here comes from an adult in good health.

The V gene is TRBV4-3, the J gene TRBJ1-2; D is ambiguous. The CDR3 loop spans 15 amino acids. Germline V gene sequence: CDR1 LGHNA, CDR2 YSLEER. V was cut by 0 bases and J by 1 base, with 9 bases left in between. The CDR3 nucleotides read TGCGCCAGCAGCCAAGAGTACAGCTTTAACTATGGCTACACCTTC. Encoded protein: CASSQEYSFNYGYTF.

V and J are TRBV27 and TRBJ2-7; either TRBD1 or TRBD2 may fit D (5 bases each). There are 14 residues in the CDR3. Germline CDR1 and CDR2: MNHEY and SMNVEV (reference sequence). The V end lost 5 bases, the J end lost 0 bases, and 11 bases lay between the germline ends. The CDR3 DNA reads as TGTGCCAGCAGTACCCGGGACGGCTCCTACGAGCAGTACTTC. Its translation is CASSTRDGSYEQYF.

This CDR3 is CAWRIRGVPYEQYF. CDR3 bases: TGTGCCTGGAGGATCAGGGGGGTGCCCTACGAGCAGTACTTC. J is TRBJ2-7 and V is TRBV30; a weak D match, TRBD1 (7 bases). The CDR3 contains 14 residues. Germline CDR1 reads GTSNPN; CDR2 reads SVGIG (reference sequence). V was cut by 3 bases and J by 2 bases, with 14 bases left in between. Full variable domain (remainder filled in from reference TRBV30 and TRBJ2-7): SQTIHQWPATLVQPVGSPLSLECTVEGTSNPNLYWYRQAAGRGLQLLFYSVGIGQISSEVPQNLSASRPQDRQFILSSKKLLLSDSGFYLCAWRIRGVPYEQYFGPGTRLTVT.

The CDR3 region has the DNA TGTGCCAGCAGTTTGACAGGGGGCAGGTCTGGAAACACCATATATTTT. As protein: CASSLTGGRSGNTIYF. V usage is TRBV7-9 and J usage is TRBJ1-3; 10 bases align to TRBD1. CDR1 is SEHNR and CDR2 is FQNEAQ in the germline V gene (reference sequence). V was pared by 6 bases and J by 1 base, with 6 bases of the junction left unmatched. CDR3 length: 16 amino acids.

The chain employs TRBV6-5 and TRBJ1-4; no definite D call. V was pared by 6 bases and J by 0 bases, with 11 bases between. Germline CDR1 MNHEY, CDR2 SVGAGI. This CDR3 is built from 15 residues. In nucleotides, the CDR3 is TGTGCCAGCAGCCCCTTTGCATCAACTAATGAAAAACTGTTTTTT. It yields the protein CASSPFASTNEKLFF.

This rearrangement joins TRBV5-1 to TRBJ1-3, with a possible D match to TRBD1 (6 bases). The CDR3 is made up of 16 amino acids. Trimming took 1 base from V and 0 from J, leaving 11 bases between them. Looked up from germline, CDR1 is SGHRS and CDR2 is YFSETQ. The CDR3 nucleotides are TGCGCCAGCAGCTTGACAGGGATTAGCTCTGGAAACACCATATATTTT. As protein: CASSLTGISSGNTIYF.

The chain couples TRBV28 to TRBJ1-2, with D unclear. The CDR3 sequence is 12 residues long. CDR1 is MDHEN and CDR2 is SYDVKM in the germline V gene. V was shortened by 7 bases and J by 2 bases, with 8 bases between the two germline ends. The CDR3 DNA follows: TGTGCCAGCAACGGAGGAAACTATGGCTACACCTTC. Protein: CASNGGNYGYTF.